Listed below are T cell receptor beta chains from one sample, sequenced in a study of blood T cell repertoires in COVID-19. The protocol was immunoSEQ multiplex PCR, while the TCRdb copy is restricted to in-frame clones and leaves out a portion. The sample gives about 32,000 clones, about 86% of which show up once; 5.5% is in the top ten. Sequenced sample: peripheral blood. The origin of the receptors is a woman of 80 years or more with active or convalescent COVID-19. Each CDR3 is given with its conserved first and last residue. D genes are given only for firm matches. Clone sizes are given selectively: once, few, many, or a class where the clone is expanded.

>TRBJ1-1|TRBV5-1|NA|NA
CASSLAGGEAFF
TGCGCCAGCAGCTTGGCGGGGGGTGAAGCTTTCTTT
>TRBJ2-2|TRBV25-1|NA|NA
CASSRSGELFF
TGTGCCAGCAGCAGGTCCGGGGAGCTGTTTTTT
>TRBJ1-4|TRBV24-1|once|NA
CATSDSTGNGEKLFF
TGTGCCACCAGTGATTCAACAGGGAACGGCGAAAAACTGTTTTTT
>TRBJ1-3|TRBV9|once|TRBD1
CASSVGQAYSGNTIYF
TGTGCCAGCAGCGTCGGACAGGCCTACTCTGGAAACACCATATATTTT
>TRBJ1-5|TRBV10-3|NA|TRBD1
CAAREGQGRPQHF
TGTGCCGCCCGAGAGGGACAGGGAAGGCCCCAGCATTTT
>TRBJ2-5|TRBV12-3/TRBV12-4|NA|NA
CASSVGHRETQYF
TGTGCCAGCAGTGTAGGACACCGAGAGACCCAGTACTTC
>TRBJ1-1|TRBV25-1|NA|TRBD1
CASRKGTGGFEAFF
TGTGCCAGCAGGAAAGGGACAGGGGGCTTTGAAGCTTTCTTT
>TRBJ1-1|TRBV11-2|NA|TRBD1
CASSRDRGDAFF
TGTGCCAGCAGCCGGGACAGGGGAGATGCTTTCTTT
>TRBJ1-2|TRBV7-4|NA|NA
CASSLGGKRSYGYTF
TGTGCCAGCAGCTTAGGCGGTAAGCGGAGCTATGGCTACACCTTC
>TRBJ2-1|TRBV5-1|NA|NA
CASSLAQQGNEQFF
TGCGCCAGCAGCTTGGCCCAGCAGGGCAATGAGCAGTTCTTC
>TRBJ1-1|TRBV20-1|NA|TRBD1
CSAPDRDEAFF
TGCAGTGCGCCCGACAGGGATGAAGCTTTCTTT
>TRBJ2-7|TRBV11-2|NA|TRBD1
CASSLGQGGIEQYF
TGTGCCAGCAGCTTAGGACAGGGTGGCATCGAGCAGTACTTC
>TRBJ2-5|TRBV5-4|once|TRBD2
CASSLTAGEWETQYF
TGTGCCAGCAGCTTGACGGCGGGAGAGTGGGAGACCCAGTACTTC